The T cell receptor beta chain under discussion was sequenced for a study of shared clonotypes between healthy human individuals. The data were produced by immunoSEQ multiplex PCR, yet TCRdb's version contains in-frame clones alone and is incomplete. Of about 960,000 clones in the sample, about 80% were seen once. There are 14 residues in the CDR3. V lost 6 bases to trimming and J lost 7 bases, with 15 bases between them. Germline CDR1 is SGHVS and CDR2 is FQNEAQ. The receptor comes from a man younger than 35 in good health. Sequenced input: memory CD4+ T cells sorted from blood. The sample's subset: CD45RA-negative fraction. This chain uses TRBV7-8 with TRBJ2-2; D call uncertain. The CDR3: CASSYVGSHGELFF. CDR3 nucleotides: TGTGCCAGCAGTTACGTAGGGTCCCACGGGGAGCTGTTTTTT. Drawing the rest from reference TRBV7-8 and TRBJ2-2, the complete variable domain is GAGVSQSPRYKVAKRGQDVALRCDPISGHVSLFWYQQALGQGPEFLTYFQNEAQLDKSGLPSDRFFAERPEGSVSTLKIQRTQQEDSAVYLCASSYVGSHGELFFGEGSRLTVL.